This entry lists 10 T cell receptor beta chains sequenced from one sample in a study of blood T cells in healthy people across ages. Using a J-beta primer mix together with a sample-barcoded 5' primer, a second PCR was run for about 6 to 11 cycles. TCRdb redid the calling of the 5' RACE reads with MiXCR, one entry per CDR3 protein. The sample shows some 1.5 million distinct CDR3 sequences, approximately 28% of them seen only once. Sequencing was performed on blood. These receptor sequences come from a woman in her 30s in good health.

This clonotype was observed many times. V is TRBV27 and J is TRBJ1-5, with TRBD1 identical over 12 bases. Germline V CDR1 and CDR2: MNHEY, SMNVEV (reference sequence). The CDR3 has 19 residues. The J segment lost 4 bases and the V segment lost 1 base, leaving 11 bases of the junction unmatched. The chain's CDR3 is CASSLLGTGGWVSNQPQHF. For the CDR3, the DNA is TGTGCCAGCAGTTTATTGGGGACAGGGGGCTGGGTATCAAATCAGCCCCAGCATTTT.

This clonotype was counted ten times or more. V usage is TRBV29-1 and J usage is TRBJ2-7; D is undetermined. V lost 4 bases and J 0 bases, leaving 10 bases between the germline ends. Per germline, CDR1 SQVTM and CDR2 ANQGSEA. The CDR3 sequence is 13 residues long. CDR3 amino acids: CSVAPDPSYEQYF. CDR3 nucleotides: TGCAGCGTTGCCCCGGATCCCTCCTACGAGCAGTACTTC.

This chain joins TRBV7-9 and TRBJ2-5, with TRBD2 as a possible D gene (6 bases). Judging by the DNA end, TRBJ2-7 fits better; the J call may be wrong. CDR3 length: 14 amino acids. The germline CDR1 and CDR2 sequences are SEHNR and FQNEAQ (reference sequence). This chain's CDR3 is CASSPLTSTDEQYF. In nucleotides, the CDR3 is TGTGCCAGCAGCCCCCTTACTAGCACAGACGAGCAGTACTTC.

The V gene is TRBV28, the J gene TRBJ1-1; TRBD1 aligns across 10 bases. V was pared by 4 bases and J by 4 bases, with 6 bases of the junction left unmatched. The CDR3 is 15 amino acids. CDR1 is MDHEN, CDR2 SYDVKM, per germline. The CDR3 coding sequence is TGTGCCAGCAGTTCAGGGACAGGGGTTTTCACTGAAGCTTTCTTT. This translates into CASSSGTGVFTEAFF.

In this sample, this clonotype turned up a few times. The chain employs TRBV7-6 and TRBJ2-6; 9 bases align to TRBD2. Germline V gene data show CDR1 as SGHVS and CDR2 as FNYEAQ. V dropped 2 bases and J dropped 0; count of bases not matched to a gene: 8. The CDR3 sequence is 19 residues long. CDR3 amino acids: CASSLPTSGPSSGANVLTF. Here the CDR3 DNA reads TGTGCCAGCAGCTTACCCACTAGCGGGCCCAGCTCTGGGGCCAACGTCCTGACTTTC.

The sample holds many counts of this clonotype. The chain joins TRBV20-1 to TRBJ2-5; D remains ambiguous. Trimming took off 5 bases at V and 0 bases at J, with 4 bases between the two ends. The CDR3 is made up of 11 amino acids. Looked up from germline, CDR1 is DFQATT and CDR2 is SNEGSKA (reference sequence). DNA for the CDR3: TGCAGTGCTGACCACCAAGAGACCCAGTACTTC. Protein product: CSADHQETQYF.

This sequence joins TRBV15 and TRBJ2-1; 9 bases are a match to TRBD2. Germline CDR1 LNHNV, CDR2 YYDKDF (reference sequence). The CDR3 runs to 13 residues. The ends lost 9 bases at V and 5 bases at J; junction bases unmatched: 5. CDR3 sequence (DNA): TGTGCCACTGCTGCTAGCGGGAACAATGAGCAGTTCTTC. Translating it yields CATAASGNNEQFF.

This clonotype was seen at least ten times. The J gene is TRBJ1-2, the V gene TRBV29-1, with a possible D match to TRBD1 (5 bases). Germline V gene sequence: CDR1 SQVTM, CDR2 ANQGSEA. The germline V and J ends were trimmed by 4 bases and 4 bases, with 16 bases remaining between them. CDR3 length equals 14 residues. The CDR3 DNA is TGCAGCGTTGCGACCCCCGGGACGTCCTATGGCTACACCTTC. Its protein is CSVATPGTSYGYTF.

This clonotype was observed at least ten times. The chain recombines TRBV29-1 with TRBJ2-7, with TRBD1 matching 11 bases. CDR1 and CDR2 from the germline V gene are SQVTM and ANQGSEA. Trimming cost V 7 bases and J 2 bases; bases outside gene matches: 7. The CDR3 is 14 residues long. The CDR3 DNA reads TGCAGCGCCCGGACAGGGGGCGATCCCTACGAGCAGTACTTC. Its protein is CSARTGGDPYEQYF.

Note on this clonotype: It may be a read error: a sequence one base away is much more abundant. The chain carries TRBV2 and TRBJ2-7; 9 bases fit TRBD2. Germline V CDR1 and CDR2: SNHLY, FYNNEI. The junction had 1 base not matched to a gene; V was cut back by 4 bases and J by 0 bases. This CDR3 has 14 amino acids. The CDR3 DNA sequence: TGTGCCAGCAGTGGACTAGCGGCCTCCTACGAGCAGTACTTC. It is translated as CASSGLAASYEQYF.